This T cell receptor (beta chain) was found in a study of cytomegalovirus exposure and HLA in healthy donors. Study-level information: A later analysis reported the 100 to 150 validation repertoires used the same platform as the roughly 700 first-cohort repertoires.

This table comes from immunoSEQ multiplex PCR, and its TCRdb copy is limited to in-frame clones, with some not included. This sample has about 200,000 clones, with 75% to 85% found just once. To note about this clone: Its matching antigen is unknown.

Study-wide findings and caveats: The authors enumerated roughly 180 TCR beta chains as linked to cytomegalovirus.

The CDR3 runs 15 residues. The V and J ends lost 5 bases and 0 bases respectively, with 10 bases between them. CDR1 and CDR2 from the germline V gene are SGHVS and FQNEAQ. What was sequenced was PBMCs. The chain employs TRBV7-8 and TRBJ2-2; possibly TRBD2 for D (5 bases). The sequence derives from a woman aged 30 to 39 in good health and CMV-seropositive. CDR3 in amino acids: CASSPAGTNTGELFF. DNA for the CDR3: TGTGCCAGCAGCCCCGCCGGGACGAACACCGGGGAGCTGTTTTTT.